One and the same sample provided the 21 T cell receptor beta chains below, sequenced in a study of control samples from healthy donors and cancer patients. Assay: immunoSEQ multiplex PCR; the TCRdb copy retains only in-frame clones and omits some. Here the sample spans 95,000 to 130,000 clones, nearly 95% being singletons. Material for sequencing was blood. These receptors were collected from a man aged 25-40 years in good health.

This clone has just one count. The chain has TRBV19 and TRBJ2-6; D is possibly TRBD1 or TRBD2 (5 bases each). This CDR3 comprises 16 residues. V was clipped by 5 bases and J by 2 bases, with 13 bases between them. The germline CDR1 and CDR2 sequences are LNHDA and SQIVND (reference sequence). The CDR3 nucleotides read TGTGCCAGTAGTGCCGGGACCCAGCCTGGGGCCAACGTCCTGACTTTC. Residues: CASSAGTQPGANVLTF.

This clone has only one observation. The chain links TRBV11-2 to TRBJ2-1; TRBD2 aligns across 11 bases. This CDR3 is built from 16 residues. Losses at the gene ends were 5 bases for V and 4 bases for J; bases not matched to a gene: 7. Germline CDR1 is SGHAT and CDR2 is FQNNGV. The CDR3 DNA reads TGTGCCAGCAGCCTCAGAGGGACTAGCGGATACAATGAGCAGTTCTTC. It specifies CASSLRGTSGYNEQFF.

The J gene is TRBJ1-6, the V gene TRBV27; D gene uncertain. Germline V lookup: CDR1 MNHEY, CDR2 SMNVEV (reference sequence). The CDR3 has 17 amino acids. Trimming left V 2 bases short and J 3 bases short, with 14 bases between. DNA for the CDR3: TGTGCCAGCAGTTTAACCCGTTTGGATATCTATAATTCACCCCTCCACTTT. Residues: CASSLTRLDIYNSPLHF.

The V and J genes are TRBV4-2 and TRBJ1-1; TRBD1 aligns across 9 bases. The CDR3 consists of 16 residues. From germline, CDR1 is LGHNA and CDR2 YNFKEQ. V trimming: 4 bases; J trimming: 1 base; junction bases outside the gene matches: 7. CDR3 sequence (DNA): TGTGCCAGCAGCCCCCGGACAGGGGCAGGGAACACTGAAGCTTTCTTT. It translates to CASSPRTGAGNTEAFF.

The J gene is TRBJ2-3, the V gene TRBV2, with D tentatively TRBD2 (7 bases). This CDR3 spans 17 amino acids. V lost 6 bases and J 3 bases, leaving 22 bases between the germline ends. CDR1 and CDR2 (germline): SNHLY, FYNNEI. The DNA for the CDR3 is TGTGCCAGCAGGGGGGGGGCGTCCCTAAGAGGAACAGATACGCAGTATTTT. This encodes CASRGGASLRGTDTQYF.

The sample holds a few counts of this clone. Written as DNA, the CDR3 is TGTGCCAGCAAGCAGGGTGGCAATCAGCCCCAGCATTTT. The encoded protein is CASKQGGNQPQHF. The genes are TRBV2 and TRBJ1-5; tentative D call: TRBD1 (5 bases). The germline V and J ends were trimmed by 7 bases and 2 bases, with 9 bases remaining between them. The CDR3 covers 13 residues. The germline V gene encodes CDR1 SNHLY and CDR2 FYNNEI.

The chain joins TRBV5-1 to TRBJ2-2; D gene uncertain. This CDR3 has 15 residues. Trimming pared 0 bases from V and 4 bases from J, leaving 10 bases between. The V gene's germline CDR1 is SGHRS and CDR2 YFSETQ. This CDR3 is CASSLDSWTTGELFF. The CDR3 nucleotides are TGCGCCAGCAGCTTGGACAGTTGGACCACCGGGGAGCTGTTTTTT.

This chain connects TRBV6-2 or TRBV6-3 to TRBJ2-3; no firm D call. Between the trimmed V and J ends, which lost 4 bases and 0 bases, there was a span of 14 bases. This CDR3 comprises 16 residues. CDR1 and CDR2 (germline): MNHEY, SVGEGT. The CDR3 is CASSSSRLGSTDTQYF. CDR3 bases: TGTGCCAGCAGTTCCAGCCGACTGGGAAGCACAGATACGCAGTATTTT.

This clone has more than one count but fewer than ten. The genes are TRBV7-9 and TRBJ2-5; possibly TRBD1 for D (6 bases). This CDR3 contains 15 residues. CDR1 is SEHNR, CDR2 FQNEAQ, per germline (reference sequence). Trimming shortened V by 5 bases and J by 1 base, and 14 bases separated the two germline ends. This chain's CDR3 is CASSTYRVTQETQYF. In nucleotides, the CDR3 is TGTGCCAGCAGCACCTACAGGGTCACCCAAGAGACCCAGTACTTC. Combining the CDR3 with reference TRBV7-9 and TRBJ2-5 gives the whole variable domain DTGVSQNPRHKITKRGQNVTFRCDPISEHNRLYWYRQTLGQGPEFLTYFQNEAQLEKSRLLSDRFSAERPKGSFSTLEIQRTEQGDSAMYLCASSTYRVTQETQYFGPGTRLLVL.

The chain is built from TRBV5-1 and TRBJ2-5, with 10 bases lining up with TRBD2. The CDR3 extends over 17 amino acids. Losses at the gene ends were 5 bases for V and 0 bases for J; bases not matched to a gene: 10. The germline V gene has CDR1 SGHRS and CDR2 YFSETQ. Here the CDR3 reads CASSFPPTSGYQETQYF. In DNA, the CDR3 is TGCGCCAGCAGTTTTCCTCCGACTAGCGGGTACCAAGAGACCCAGTACTTC.

This chain joins TRBV25-1 and TRBJ1-2; D remains unclear. This CDR3 has 16 residues. With 3 bases removed from V and 6 bases from J, the gap between germline ends came to 20 bases. Germline assignment: CDR1 MGHDK and CDR2 SYGVNS. CDR3 nucleotide sequence: TGTGCCAGCAGTGAGTCATGGGCCGGGCTTCAGGATGGCTACACCTTC. Translating it yields CASSESWAGLQDGYTF.

The gene calls are TRBV11-2 and TRBJ1-4; TRBD1 matches at 8 bases. Looked up from germline, CDR1 is SGHAT and CDR2 is FQNNGV. J was trimmed by 8 bases and V by 6 bases; bases with no gene match: 11. The CDR3 has 15 amino acids. The DNA of the CDR3 is TGTGCCAGCAGTTTGCAGGGGGCGCGACGAGAAAAACTGTTTTTT. This encodes CASSLQGARREKLFF.

The rearrangement links TRBV7-2 to TRBJ1-3; no reliable D call. Germline-derived CDR1 and CDR2 are SGHTA and FQGNSA. The CDR3 totals 13 residues. With 5 bases removed from V and 4 bases from J, the gap between germline ends came to 9 bases. The CDR3 loop is CASSIQPGNTIYF. The CDR3 nucleotides read TGTGCCAGCAGCATCCAACCAGGAAACACCATATATTTT.

This clone has more than one count but fewer than ten. The gene calls are TRBV7-9 and TRBJ1-1; 7 bases are shared with TRBD1. The CDR3 covers 17 residues. Unmatched junction bases numbered 9, after V lost 1 base and J lost 1 base. Per the germline V gene, CDR1 is SEHNR and CDR2 is FQNEAQ (reference sequence). As DNA, the CDR3 is TGTGCCAGCAGCTTAGGATTGGTGGGGACAGCGAACACTGAAGCTTTCTTT. It codes for CASSLGLVGTANTEAFF.

The chain has TRBV9 and TRBJ1-1; TRBD1 matches 11 bases. Germline lookup yields CDR1 SGDLS and CDR2 YYNGEE. The CDR3 has 14 residues. V was pared by 3 bases and J by 6 bases, with 4 bases of the junction left unmatched. The CDR3 bases are TGTGCCAGCAGCGGGGGACAGGGGGGATCTGAAGCTTTCTTT. This gives the protein CASSGGQGGSEAFF.

The chain carries TRBV19 and TRBJ2-3; TRBD1 or TRBD2 may be the D gene (5 bases each). V was shortened by 7 bases and J by 4 bases, with 12 bases between the two germline ends. Germline CDR1 LNHDA, CDR2 SQIVND (reference sequence). The CDR3 contains 13 residues. The CDR3 DNA sequence: TGTGCCAGTACCCGATTGGGGGCAGATACGCAGTATTTT. Protein product: CASTRLGADTQYF.

Turning to this clone: The identical CDR3 is also encoded by other nucleotide sequences in the sample. V gene TRBV19 combines with J gene TRBJ2-7; no definite D call. Between the trimmed V and J ends, which lost 4 bases and 4 bases, there was a span of 14 bases. The CDR3 covers 14 residues. Germline V CDR1 and CDR2: LNHDA, SQIVND (reference sequence). The CDR3 sequence: CASSTGYGNYEQYV. The DNA for the CDR3 is TGTGCCAGTAGTACAGGATATGGGAATTACGAGCAGTACGTC.

This chain uses TRBV6-5 with TRBJ1-1; a possible D gene is TRBD1 (6 bases). The V end was cut by 7 bases, the J end by 5 bases, with 14 bases between. Germline V gene lookup returns CDR1 MNHEY and CDR2 SVGAGI. This CDR3 has 13 residues. CDR3 in DNA: TGTGCCAGCACCTCCAGAGGGGGGACTGAAGCTTTCTTT. Protein: CASTSRGGTEAFF.

V usage is TRBV4-2 and J usage is TRBJ1-1; D remains unclear. Germline V gives CDR1 LGHNA, CDR2 YNFKEQ. CDR3 length: 15 residues. Trimming left V 4 bases short and J 1 base short, with 13 bases between. In nucleotides, the CDR3 is TGTGCCAGCAGCCGCCTAGCGGGCGCGAACACTGAAGCTTTCTTT. This translates into CASSRLAGANTEAFF.

J is TRBJ2-5 and V is TRBV19, with 15 bases that match TRBD2. Germline CDR1 and CDR2: LNHDA and SQIVND (reference sequence). V gave up 3 bases and J gave up 5 bases; unmatched junction bases: 1. The CDR3 sequence is 15 residues long. The CDR3 sequence: CASSIGLAGGETQYF. As DNA, the CDR3 is TGTGCCAGTAGTATTGGACTAGCGGGGGGGGAGACCCAGTACTTC.

The chain has TRBV5-1 and TRBJ2-5, with 7 bases fitting TRBD1. From germline, CDR1 is SGHRS and CDR2 YFSETQ. After removal of 0 bases from V and 5 bases from J, the junction contained 7 bases not matched to a gene. The CDR3 loop spans 15 amino acids. The CDR3 sequence: CASSLGGGARETQYF. In DNA, the CDR3 is TGCGCCAGCAGCTTGGGAGGGGGCGCCCGGGAGACCCAGTACTTC. Full variable domain (outside the CDR3, taken from reference TRBV5-1 and TRBJ2-5): KAGVTQTPRYLIKTRGQQVTLSCSPISGHRSVSWYQQTPGQGLQFLFEYFSETQRNKGNFPGRFSGRQFSNSRSEMNVSTLELGDSALYLCASSLGGGARETQYFGPGTRLLVL.